The source of this T cell receptor beta chain is a study of OX40 agonist ivuxolimab in advanced cancers. Sequencing used immunoSEQ multiplex PCR; TCRdb keeps in-frame clones, though not all of them. This table holds some 37,000 clones, 82% found once. In germline, CDR1 is SGDLS, CDR2 YYNGEE. The CDR3 is made up of 14 amino acids. Trimming shortened V by 0 bases and J by 3 bases, and 7 bases separated the two germline ends. The gene calls are TRBV9 and TRBJ1-5; D ambiguous. This TCR was sampled from an adult with an advanced solid tumor such as melanoma, head and neck, liver or kidney cancer. Sequenced material: CD4+ or CD8+ T cells sorted from blood, taken in a trial of the OX40 agonist ivuxolimab. This CDR3 is CASSVGAANQPQHF. The CDR3 nucleotides are TGTGCCAGCAGCGTAGGGGCGGCCAATCAGCCCCAGCATTTT.